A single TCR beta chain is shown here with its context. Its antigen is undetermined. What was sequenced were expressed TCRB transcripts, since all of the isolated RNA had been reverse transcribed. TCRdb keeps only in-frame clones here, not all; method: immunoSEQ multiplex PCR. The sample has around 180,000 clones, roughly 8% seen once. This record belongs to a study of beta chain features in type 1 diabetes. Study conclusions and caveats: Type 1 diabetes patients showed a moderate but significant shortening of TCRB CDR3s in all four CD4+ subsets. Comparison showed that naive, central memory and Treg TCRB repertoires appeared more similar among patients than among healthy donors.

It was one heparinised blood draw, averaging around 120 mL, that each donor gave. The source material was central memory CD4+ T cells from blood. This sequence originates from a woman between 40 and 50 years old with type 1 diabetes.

The CDR3 nucleotides are TGTGCCAGCAGCCTAGGGACTTCTGGTGAAGCTTTCTTT. It encodes CASSLGTSGEAFF. J is TRBJ1-1 and V is TRBV28; tentatively, D is TRBD1 (5 bases). V lost 6 bases, J lost 7 bases, and 15 bases lay in between. Germline loops: CDR1 MDHEN, CDR2 SYDVKM. The CDR3 spans 13 residues.